The 29 T cell receptor beta chains in this list originate from one sample, sequenced in a study of blood T cell repertoires in COVID-19. Repertoires were generated with immunoSEQ multiplex PCR, while TCRdb's copy carries only in-frame clones and drops some. The data contain about 150,000 clones, around 85% of them singletons. Sequenced sample: peripheral blood. These receptors were collected from a man in his sixties with COVID-19, enrolled during active disease.

The chain carries TRBV7-9 and TRBJ1-4, with unresolved D. V was cut by 5 bases and J by 7 bases, with 20 bases left in between. The CDR3 has 16 amino acids. Germline V gene data show CDR1 as SEHNR and CDR2 as FQNEAQ (reference sequence). The CDR3 nucleotides are TGTGCCAGCAGCCCTCCATTCCGGGAGGGAGGTGAAAAACTGTTTTTT. Residues: CASSPPFREGGEKLFF.

This chain links TRBV30 with TRBJ1-3, with D tentatively TRBD1 (5 bases). The CDR3 spans 19 residues. V gave up 0 bases and J gave up 0 bases, with 21 bases separating them. Germline assignment: CDR1 GTSNPN and CDR2 SVGIG (reference sequence). The CDR3 loop reads CAWSVFSSWTRDSGNTIYF. The CDR3 region has the DNA TGTGCCTGGAGTGTTTTCAGTTCTTGGACAAGAGACTCTGGAAACACCATATATTTT.

This chain links TRBV19 with TRBJ2-5, with 10 bases fitting TRBD2. The CDR3 spans 17 residues. Germline V lookup: CDR1 LNHDA, CDR2 SQIVND (reference sequence). V lost 4 bases to trimming and J lost 5 bases; unmatched junction nucleotides: 13. As DNA, the CDR3 is TGTGCCAGTAGTAGGTCTCAGAGCGGGAGGGCCGGGGAGACCCAGTACTTC. Protein: CASSRSQSGRAGETQYF.

The rearrangement joins TRBV7-2 to TRBJ1-4; D is ambiguous. In germline, CDR1 is SGHTA, CDR2 FQGNSA. With 5 bases removed from V and 3 bases from J, the gap between germline ends came to 16 bases. The CDR3 totals 16 residues. The CDR3 region is CASSPTGVAANEKLFF. CDR3 in DNA: TGTGCCAGCAGCCCTACCGGGGTGGCGGCTAATGAAAAACTGTTTTTT.

This clone was recorded once. The chain is built from TRBV7-3 and TRBJ2-5; no clear D. The CDR3 loop spans 14 amino acids. Germline CDR1 is SGHTA and CDR2 is FQGTGA. V was clipped by 0 bases and J by 6 bases, with 11 bases between them. CDR3 coding DNA: TGTGCCAGCAGCTTAACGAGTGATACGAAGACCCAGTACTTC. Translated, it gives CASSLTSDTKTQYF.

This chain joins TRBV12-3 or TRBV12-4 and TRBJ1-1; D is unresolved. This CDR3 comprises 12 residues. Trimming shortened V by 3 bases and J by 11 bases, and 13 bases separated the two germline ends. The CDR3 is CASSFSRLTAFF. DNA for the CDR3: TGTGCCAGCAGTTTCAGTCGACTCACGGCTTTCTTT.

The chain recombines TRBV27 with TRBJ1-4; the D gene is possibly TRBD1 (5 bases). The CDR3 has 15 amino acids. Trimming took off 0 bases at V and 8 bases at J, with 13 bases between the two ends. Germline CDR1 MNHEY, CDR2 SMNVEV (reference sequence). CDR3 residues: CASSLSQGIGEKLFF. DNA of the CDR3: TGTGCCAGCAGTTTATCGCAGGGTATTGGGGAAAAACTGTTTTTT.

This clone was observed a handful of times. The chain recombines TRBV4-3 with TRBJ2-3; 7 bases line up with TRBD1. Germline CDR1 reads LGHNA; CDR2 reads YSLEER. The CDR3 is 17 residues long. The trim removed 0 bases at V and 1 base at J, leaving 7 bases unmatched. In nucleotides, the CDR3 is TGCGCCAGCAGCCAAGAGGGACAGCCCAGGGGCACAGATACGCAGTATTTT. Its protein product is CASSQEGQPRGTDTQYF.

The chain uses TRBV6-2 or TRBV6-3 and TRBJ1-1; D unclear. Trimming took 1 base from V and 1 from J, leaving 13 bases between them. Germline values: CDR1 MNHEY, CDR2 SVGEGT. This CDR3 has 16 residues. As DNA, the CDR3 is TGTGCCAGCAGTTACTACCGAAACCTAAAGAACACTGAAGCTTTCTTT. It encodes CASSYYRNLKNTEAFF.

The rearrangement links TRBV5-8 to TRBJ1-1, with D perhaps matching TRBD1 (6 bases). CDR3 length: 15 amino acids. CDR1 is SGHTS and CDR2 is YDEGEE in the germline V gene. V gave up 7 bases and J gave up 1 base, with 17 bases separating them. The CDR3 coding sequence is TGTGCCAGCGCGCCGGGACAACGGACGAACACTGAAGCTTTCTTT. It translates to CASAPGQRTNTEAFF. The full variable domain, with the rest looked up from reference TRBV5-8 and TRBJ1-1, is EAGVTQSPTHLIKTRGQQATLRCSPISGHTSVYWYQQALGLGLQFLLWYDEGEERNRGNFPPRFSGRQFPNYSSELNVNALELEDSALYLCASAPGQRTNTEAFFGQGTRLTVV.

In this sample, this clone turned up a few times. The rearrangement joins TRBV5-5 to TRBJ2-1; 11 positions agree with TRBD2. This CDR3 contains 15 residues. V shed 3 bases and J 4 bases; nucleotides not matched to a gene: 3. Germline V gives CDR1 SGHKS, CDR2 YYEKEE (reference sequence). CDR3: CASSSTSGGYNEQFF. CDR3 coding DNA: TGTGCCAGCAGCTCTACTAGCGGGGGTTACAATGAGCAGTTCTTC.

This clone appeared a single time. V usage is TRBV10-3 and J usage is TRBJ2-7; 10 nucleotides agree with TRBD2. J was trimmed by 3 bases and V by 10 bases; bases with no gene match: 9. The CDR3 extends over 14 amino acids. Germline V gene lookup returns CDR1 ENHRY and CDR2 SYGVKD. In DNA form, the CDR3 reads TGTGCCACCGGGGAGGGACTAGCGTACTACGAGCAGTACTTC. It translates to CATGEGLAYYEQYF.

CDR3 sequence (DNA): TGCGCCAGCAGCCCACGGGAGGCCACTGAAGCTTTCTTT. This codes for CASSPREATEAFF. The J gene is TRBJ1-1, the V gene TRBV5-1; D is unclear. CDR1 and CDR2 from the germline V gene are SGHRS and YFSETQ. V lost 4 bases to trimming and J lost 4 bases, with 11 bases between them. This CDR3 is 13 amino acids long.

The chain combines TRBV5-1 with TRBJ1-1; possible D gene TRBD1, 6 bases. This CDR3 is 15 amino acids long. The V end was cut by 5 bases, the J end by 2 bases, with 16 bases between. From germline, CDR1 is SGHRS and CDR2 YFSETQ. The CDR3 here is CASRRSGEINTEAFF. The CDR3 coding sequence is TGCGCCAGCAGACGGTCAGGGGAAATTAACACTGAAGCTTTCTTT.

This clone was seen a few times. The rearrangement links TRBV3-1 (or the pseudogene TRBV3-2) to TRBJ2-1, with TRBD2 identical over 7 bases. CDR1 LGHDT and CDR2 YNNKEL come from the germline V gene (reference sequence). Losses at the gene ends were 0 bases for V and 7 bases for J; bases not matched to a gene: 9. The CDR3 is made up of 16 amino acids. The CDR3 reads CASSQDPGGSRNEQFF. CDR3 DNA: TGTGCCAGCAGCCAAGATCCAGGCGGGAGTCGGAATGAGCAGTTCTTC.

V and J are TRBV7-9 and TRBJ1-1, with D tentatively TRBD1 (6 bases). CDR3 length: 14 residues. The V and J ends lost 7 bases and 4 bases respectively, with 16 bases between them. The V gene's germline CDR1 is SEHNR and CDR2 FQNEAQ (reference sequence). CDR3 loop: CASTNQGLFTEAFF. CDR3 DNA sequence: TGTGCCAGCACCAACCAGGGGTTGTTCACTGAAGCTTTCTTT.

The CDR3 reads CSAGTSFEQFF. CDR3 sequence (DNA): TGCAGTGCCGGGACTAGTTTTGAGCAGTTCTTC. The chain employs TRBV20-1 and TRBJ2-1; TRBD2 agrees at 8 bases. This CDR3 region has 11 residues. With V trimmed by 6 bases and J by 9 bases, 4 bases remained unmatched. The germline gives CDR1 DFQATT, CDR2 SNEGSKA (reference sequence).

The chain is built from TRBV3-1 (or the pseudogene TRBV3-2) and TRBJ2-7; the D gene is possibly TRBD2 (6 bases). The CDR3 contains 17 residues. Germline CDR1 LGHDT, CDR2 YNNKEL (reference sequence). The germline V and J ends were trimmed by 4 bases and 2 bases, with 21 bases remaining between them. The DNA for the CDR3 is TGTGCCAGCAGCCCTTGGGTTGGGGGGAAGACCACCTACGAGCAGTACTTC. The encoded protein is CASSPWVGGKTTYEQYF.

This clone came up a few times. The rearrangement uses TRBV11-3 and TRBJ1-1, with TRBD1 identical over 7 bases. The trim removed 5 bases at V and 0 bases at J, leaving 9 bases unmatched. CDR3 length: 16 amino acids. Germline CDR1 and CDR2: SGHNT and YENEEA. Here the CDR3 reads CASSPGQAGMNTEAFF. The CDR3 region has the DNA TGTGCCAGCAGCCCTGGACAGGCGGGGATGAACACTGAAGCTTTCTTT.

The V and J genes are TRBV27 and TRBJ1-6; 7 bases match TRBD1. The CDR3 spans 16 residues. V lost 6 bases to trimming and J lost 7 bases; unmatched junction nucleotides: 12. The germline CDR1 and CDR2 sequences are MNHEY and SMNVEV (reference sequence). The CDR3 protein is CASSDDRARVNSPLHF. The CDR3 nucleotides read TGTGCCAGCAGCGACGACAGGGCTCGGGTAAATTCACCCCTCCACTTT.

The rearrangement links TRBV5-1 to TRBJ2-1, with 11 nucleotides matching TRBD2. This CDR3 is built from 16 residues. Germline-derived CDR1 and CDR2 are SGHRS and YFSETQ. Unmatched junction bases numbered 6, after V lost 1 base and J lost 6 bases. As DNA, the CDR3 is TGCGCCAGCAGCTTGATATTAGCGGGGGGGACCAATGAGCAGTTCTTC. Protein product: CASSLILAGGTNEQFF.

The chain is built from TRBV7-9 and TRBJ1-3; D is possibly TRBD1 (5 bases). The V gene lost 5 bases and the J gene lost 1 base, with 9 bases spanning the gap. The germline V gene has CDR1 SEHNR and CDR2 FQNEAQ (reference sequence). This CDR3 region has 14 residues. The CDR3 protein is CASSREGSGNTIYF. In DNA, the CDR3 is TGTGCCAGCAGCCGGGAGGGGTCTGGAAACACCATATATTTT.

CDR3 sequence: CASSQGLGGAEQPQHF. DNA for the CDR3: TGCGCCAGCAGCCAAGGTTTAGGGGGGGCTGAACAGCCCCAGCATTTT. The chain is built from TRBV4-1 and TRBJ1-5; perhaps TRBD1 as D (6 bases). Germline V lookup: CDR1 MGHRA, CDR2 YSYEKL. The CDR3 consists of 16 residues. Trimming stripped 1 base from V and 7 bases from J, with 17 bases between.

This chain connects TRBV7-2 to TRBJ2-7; TRBD2 might be the D (6 bases). The V end was cut by 4 bases, the J end by 6 bases, with 16 bases between. There are 14 residues in the CDR3. Germline V gene sequence: CDR1 SGHTA, CDR2 FQGNSA. The CDR3, as DNA: TGTGCCAGCAGCTCCCGGCGGGTCGGGGGCGAGCAGTACTTC. Translating it yields CASSSRRVGGEQYF.

This chain joins TRBV6-4 and TRBJ1-1, with 7 nucleotides matching TRBD1. CDR3 length: 14 residues. Unmatched junction bases numbered 5, after V lost 4 bases and J lost 3 bases. In germline, CDR1 is MRHNA, CDR2 SNTAGT. CDR3 sequence: CASSVSTGHTEAFF. CDR3 coding DNA: TGTGCCAGCAGTGTATCGACAGGGCACACTGAAGCTTTCTTT.

V and J are TRBV27 and TRBJ2-5; no definite D call. V lost 6 bases, J lost 10 bases, and 21 bases lay in between. The CDR3 contains 14 residues. Germline loops: CDR1 MNHEY, CDR2 SMNVEV (reference sequence). Written as DNA, the CDR3 is TGTGCCAGCAGAGTTAGTCCCCTACATCGGGTCCAGTACTTC. It is translated as CASRVSPLHRVQYF.

The chain recombines TRBV18 with TRBJ2-1, with D maybe TRBD2 (5 bases). This CDR3 spans 15 amino acids. Germline CDR1 is KGHSH and CDR2 is LQKENI. V was cut by 2 bases and J by 5 bases, with 13 bases left in between. The CDR3 loop reads CASSPVGNVNNEQFF. The CDR3 DNA sequence: TGTGCCAGCTCACCAGTCGGGAACGTTAACAATGAGCAGTTCTTC.

The genes are TRBV7-4 and TRBJ1-5; a possible D gene is TRBD1 (5 bases). The V end lost 5 bases, the J end lost 7 bases, and 24 bases lay between the germline ends. The CDR3 loop spans 17 amino acids. CDR1 and CDR2 (germline): SGHVT, SQSDAQ. CDR3 DNA sequence: TGTGCCAGCAGCCCCGGGGACCGGGGGGTTGGCTTGCAGCCCCAGCATTTT. Its translation: CASSPGDRGVGLQPQHF.

The gene calls are TRBV7-9 and TRBJ2-7; the match to TRBD2 covers 13 bases. Unmatched junction bases numbered 4, after V lost 5 bases and J lost 6 bases. This CDR3 region has 14 residues. CDR1 is SEHNR and CDR2 is FQNEAQ in the germline V gene (reference sequence). The CDR3 nucleotides are TGTGCCAGCAGCCCGGGACTAGCGGGGTCCGAGCAGTACTTC. Its translation: CASSPGLAGSEQYF.